Sequencing of this TCR beta chain was carried out in a study of T cell repertoires in cytomegalovirus infection. Notes on the study in general: HLA-C-restricted, CMV-specific TCR beta clonotypes were dominant ex vivo.

From the reads, TCRdb called clonotypes with MiXCR, one entry per CDR3 protein. Of roughly 720,000 distinct CDR3 sequences listed, 35% were seen once; the top ten hold under 3%. Notes on this clonotype: The antigen is unknown.

Between the trimmed V and J ends, which lost 3 bases and 4 bases, there was a span of 11 bases. Germline CDR1 is DFQATT and CDR2 is SNEGSKA (reference sequence). CDR3 size: 13 residues. This clonotype was obtained from a human donor in good health (CMV status not recorded). Some clones in this sample may be carry-over from other donors' samples. The chain is built from TRBV20-1 and TRBJ2-3; a possible D gene is TRBD1 (5 bases). Source material: PBMCs. The CDR3 spells CSARAGIADTQYF. CDR3 sequence (DNA): TGCAGTGCTAGGGCAGGGATTGCAGATACGCAGTATTTT.